The clone carrying this TCR beta chain is termed medium-sized. What it binds is not known. No treatment had been given to any patient before thyroid surgery. This record comes from a study of metastatic and nonmetastatic thyroid tumors. Looking at the study overall: The comparison covered peripheral blood and tumor or nodule tissue in malignant and benign thyroid patients. Findings and limits, study-wide: When malignant thyroid tumors were compared with benign nodules, TCR beta diversity was reportedly significantly higher in the malignant tumors. This held in both blood and tumor samples.

Original processing notes: The distant-metastasis classifier for papillary thyroid cancer was built from CDR3 differences across clinicopathological groups. Using MiXCR, TCRdb reanalyzed the PCR reads. V and J calls and clone size were set by TCRdb, not the authors. The table includes over 15,000 clones, about a third detected once. J lost 8 bases, V lost 0 bases, and 5 bases had no gene match. This CDR3 spans 16 amino acids. Germline-derived CDR1 and CDR2 are MNHEY and SVGAGI. The receptor's source is a female donor with papillary thyroid cancer or a benign thyroid nodule (not recorded which). Some clones in this sample may be carry-over from other donors' samples. The chain links TRBV6-5 to TRBJ2-1; 12 bases agree with TRBD1. Sequencing used tumor tissue. The CDR3 sequence: CASSYSGTGGFDEQFF. Here the CDR3 DNA reads TGTGCCAGCAGTTACTCCGGGACAGGGGGCTTCGATGAGCAGTTCTTC.